One sample yielded the 28 T cell receptor beta chains listed below, sequenced in a study of OX40 agonist ivuxolimab in advanced cancers. The library relied on the immunoSEQ multiplex PCR assay. TCRdb mirrors the immuneACCESS table, restricted to in-frame sequences. Some clones are absent from its copies; in checked studies, under half trace to an unresolved V gene, and the reason for the others is unknown. The sample contains 60,000 to 75,000 clones, roughly 84% of them found a single time. The ten largest account for 5.5% to 7% of the sample. The sample consisted of CD4+ or CD8+ T cells sorted from blood, taken in a trial of the OX40 agonist ivuxolimab. These receptors were obtained from an adult with an advanced solid tumor such as melanoma, head and neck, liver or kidney cancer.

The chain couples TRBV6-5 to TRBJ1-2; D remains ambiguous. This CDR3 has 11 amino acids. V was cut by 8 bases and J by 4 bases, with 8 bases left in between. The germline V gene encodes CDR1 MNHEY and CDR2 SVGAGI. Written as DNA, the CDR3 is TGTGCCAGCGGACGGCTCTATGGCTACACCTTC. Translation: CASGRLYGYTF.

V is TRBV9 and J is TRBJ1-4; TRBD1 matches 9 bases. The CDR3 spans 18 residues. V was pared by 3 bases and J by 11 bases, with 20 bases of the junction left unmatched. Germline CDR1 SGDLS, CDR2 YYNGEE. CDR3 nucleotides: TGTGCCAGCAGCGAGGGACCCGGGACAGGGAGCACCTCATTCAAACTGTTTTTT. Protein sequence: CASSEGPGTGSTSFKLFF.

The gene calls are TRBV7-3 and TRBJ2-2, with 9 bases matching TRBD1. The germline CDR1 and CDR2 sequences are SGHTA and FQGTGA. The CDR3 length is 16 residues. J lost 0 bases, V lost 5 bases, and 4 bases had no gene match. CDR3 sequence reads: CASSPDRGSNTGELFF. In nucleotides, the CDR3 is TGTGCCAGCAGCCCGGACAGGGGATCGAACACCGGGGAGCTGTTTTTT.

The chain is built from TRBV11-3 and TRBJ2-7, with no clear D. Between the trimmed V and J ends, which lost 0 bases and 7 bases, there was a span of 16 bases. The germline V gene has CDR1 SGHNT and CDR2 YENEEA. This CDR3 is 15 amino acids long. The CDR3, as DNA: TGTGCCAGCAGCTTAGAGCAGGCTGGGTCTGTGGAGCAGTACTTC. Translating gives CASSLEQAGSVEQYF.

The rearrangement uses TRBV19 and TRBJ1-1, with TRBD1 identical over 9 bases. Germline lookup yields CDR1 LNHDA and CDR2 SQIVND (reference sequence). CDR3 length: 15 amino acids. The V gene end was trimmed by 5 bases and the J gene end by 7 bases; junction bases not matched to a gene: 11. Here the CDR3 reads CASSHNRDRANEAFF. The CDR3 region has the DNA TGTGCCAGTAGTCACAACCGGGACAGGGCAAATGAAGCTTTCTTT.

The chain joins TRBV19 to TRBJ2-5, with TRBD1 identical over 8 bases. The CDR3 covers 14 residues. After removal of 3 bases from V and 1 base from J, the junction contained 1 base not matched to a gene. Germline V CDR1 and CDR2: LNHDA, SQIVND (reference sequence). For the CDR3, the DNA is TGTGCCAGTAGTATTACAGGGGGCCAAGAGACCCAGTACTTC. This translates into CASSITGGQETQYF.

The table lists this clone with a few counts. The gene calls are TRBV30 and TRBJ1-2; D unclear. The germline V gene encodes CDR1 GTSNPN and CDR2 SVGIG (reference sequence). There are 12 residues in the CDR3. V lost 4 bases and J lost 2, with 8 bases in between. The CDR3 is CAWKDTNYGYTF. The CDR3 DNA reads as TGTGCCTGGAAGGATACAAACTATGGCTACACCTTC.

This rearrangement joins TRBV18 to TRBJ1-5; a possible D gene is TRBD1 (5 bases). The germline V and J ends were trimmed by 3 bases and 1 base, with 13 bases remaining between them. The CDR3 has 16 residues. Germline V gene lookup returns CDR1 KGHSH and CDR2 LQKENI. The CDR3: CASSPQGIGSNQPQHF. In DNA, the CDR3 is TGTGCCAGCTCACCGCAGGGAATCGGGAGCAATCAGCCCCAGCATTTT.

The table lists this clone with a few counts. The sample carries other DNA sequences with the same CDR3. The chain carries TRBV18 and TRBJ1-1; no definite D call. Trimming pared 3 bases from V and 7 bases from J, leaving 9 bases between. The CDR3 is made up of 12 amino acids. Germline lookup yields CDR1 KGHSH and CDR2 LQKENI. The DNA of the CDR3 is TGTGCCAGCTCACCGACATCGGGTGAAGCTTTCTTT. Encoded protein: CASSPTSGEAFF. The full variable domain, completed using reference TRBV18 and TRBJ1-1, is NAGVMQNPRHLVRRRGQEARLRCSPMKGHSHVYWYRQLPEEGLKFMVYLQKENIIDESGMPKERFSAEFPKEGPSILRIQQVVRGDSAAYFCASSPTSGEAFFGQGTRLTVV.

The chain carries TRBV19 and TRBJ1-2; D possibly corresponds to TRBD1 (5 bases). The germline V gene encodes CDR1 LNHDA and CDR2 SQIVND (reference sequence). V was trimmed by 6 bases and J by 2 bases, leaving 19 bases between them. The CDR3 runs 16 residues. The CDR3 nucleotides read TGTGCCAGTAGATCACAGTCTGGGGGTGGAAACTATGGCTACACCTTC. It codes for CASRSQSGGGNYGYTF.

The chain couples TRBV2 to TRBJ2-4, with TRBD1 as a possible D gene (7 bases). Germline CDR1 reads SNHLY; CDR2 reads FYNNEI. V gave up 2 bases and J gave up 7 bases, with 15 bases separating them. The CDR3 covers 15 residues. CDR3 bases: TGTGCCAGCAGTGAAAGTTATGCAGGGGGGAACATTCAGTACTTC. This codes for CASSESYAGGNIQYF.

The rearrangement links TRBV11-3 to TRBJ2-7; 9 nucleotides align to TRBD1. This CDR3 has 13 residues. V dropped 5 bases and J dropped 7; count of bases not matched to a gene: 6. The germline CDR1 and CDR2 sequences are SGHNT and YENEEA. In nucleotides, the CDR3 is TGTGCCAGCAGCGTACAGGGGGCAAGGGAGCAGTACTTC. Encoded protein: CASSVQGAREQYF.

CDR3 region: CASSPENTGELFF. DNA of the CDR3: TGTGCCAGCAGCCCGGAAAACACCGGGGAGCTGTTTTTT. The V call is TRBV7-9, the J call TRBJ2-2, with D hard to call. Germline loops: CDR1 SEHNR, CDR2 FQNEAQ (reference sequence). Trimming pared 5 bases from V and 2 bases from J, leaving 6 bases between. This CDR3 contains 13 residues.

The chain employs TRBV2 and TRBJ2-5; D uncertain. Germline V lookup: CDR1 SNHLY, CDR2 FYNNEI. CDR3 length: 16 amino acids. Trimming shortened V by 0 bases and J by 5 bases, and 16 bases separated the two germline ends. The CDR3 region has the DNA TGTGCCAGCAGTGAAGCGCTAGGACCCCCGAACGAGACCCAGTACTTC. It is translated as CASSEALGPPNETQYF.

This chain uses TRBV6-5 with TRBJ2-7, with D possibly being TRBD1 or TRBD2 (5 bases each). V dropped 5 bases and J dropped 3 bases, with 11 bases sitting between them. CDR3 length equals 13 residues. Germline assignment: CDR1 MNHEY and CDR2 SVGAGI. Written as DNA, the CDR3 is TGTGCCAGCAGTAGAGGGGAAAACTACGAGCAGTACTTC. This translates into CASSRGENYEQYF.

V and J are TRBV19 and TRBJ2-5; no clear D gene. The germline V gene has CDR1 LNHDA and CDR2 SQIVND (reference sequence). Between the trimmed V and J ends, which lost 1 base and 4 bases, there was a span of 10 bases. This CDR3 has 14 amino acids. CDR3 sequence reads: CASSIAYAPETQYF. The DNA for the CDR3 is TGTGCCAGTAGTATAGCGTACGCTCCAGAGACCCAGTACTTC.

The chain combines TRBV7-9 with TRBJ1-1; TRBD1 agrees at 8 bases. The CDR3 has 14 residues. CDR1 SEHNR and CDR2 FQNEAQ come from the germline V gene (reference sequence). The V segment lost 5 bases and the J segment 4 bases; nucleotides outside the gene matches: 6. The CDR3 bases are TGTGCCAGCAGCCAACAGGGGGGGAGCACTGAAGCTTTCTTT. Protein sequence: CASSQQGGSTEAFF.

This clone turned up a few times. The chain links TRBV2 to TRBJ1-2; D gene ambiguous. The V end was cut by 11 bases, the J end by 7 bases, with 14 bases between. CDR3 size: 11 residues. Germline V CDR1 and CDR2: SNHLY, FYNNEI. CDR3 protein: CAVQSPSGYTF. The CDR3 DNA reads TGTGCCGTACAGTCTCCCTCTGGCTACACCTTC.

V is TRBV11-2 and J is TRBJ2-7; D not resolved. The V end lost 4 bases, the J end lost 6 bases, and 16 bases lay between the germline ends. This CDR3 is 14 amino acids long. Germline CDR1 SGHAT, CDR2 FQNNGV. CDR3 DNA sequence: TGTGCCAGCAGCTCATCGGACCGGGTGGTCGAGCAGTACTTC. Encoded protein: CASSSSDRVVEQYF.

The chain carries TRBV11-1 and TRBJ2-5; TRBD1 or TRBD2 may be the D gene (6 bases each). With 4 bases removed from V and 7 bases from J, the gap between germline ends came to 13 bases. The CDR3 is 13 residues long. From germline, CDR1 is SGHAT and CDR2 FQDESV (reference sequence). CDR3 sequence (DNA): TGTGCCAGCAGCTCTCACAGGGAGGCGACCCAGTACTTC. This translates into CASSSHREATQYF.

The sample holds a few counts of this clone. V and J are TRBV28 and TRBJ1-2, with D tentatively TRBD1 (6 bases). Trimming removed 5 bases at V and 7 bases at J, with 17 bases between. Germline V gene sequence: CDR1 MDHEN, CDR2 SYDVKM. The CDR3 covers 14 residues. The CDR3 region is CASSLRGPPGGYTF. The CDR3 DNA reads as TGTGCCAGCAGTCTCCGGGGGCCTCCCGGTGGCTACACCTTC.

This rearrangement joins TRBV19 to TRBJ2-7, with TRBD1 matching over 7 bases. CDR3 length: 15 residues. The germline V gene encodes CDR1 LNHDA and CDR2 SQIVND (reference sequence). V lost 2 bases to trimming and J lost 2 bases; unmatched junction nucleotides: 6. CDR3 sequence (DNA): TGTGCCAGTAGTATATCTCACGGGACAGCCTACGAGCAGTACTTC. It yields the protein CASSISHGTAYEQYF.

The chain is built from TRBV11-2 and TRBJ1-2; D remains unclear. Germline V gene lookup returns CDR1 SGHAT and CDR2 FQNNGV. Trimming removed 2 bases from V and 4 bases from J, with 8 bases in between. This CDR3 comprises 13 residues. As DNA, the CDR3 is TGTGCCAGCAGCTTACCCGGATTCTATGGCTACACCTTC. It is translated as CASSLPGFYGYTF.

The V and J genes are TRBV2 and TRBJ2-7; the match to TRBD2 covers 10 bases. Per germline, CDR1 SNHLY and CDR2 FYNNEI. The CDR3 is made up of 17 amino acids. J lost 5 bases, V lost 0 bases, and 10 bases had no gene match. For the CDR3, the DNA is TGTGCCAGCAGTGAAGCGCGGGGAATAGCGGGGGGCCACGAGCAGTACTTC. Its translation is CASSEARGIAGGHEQYF. The full variable domain, its missing parts supplied by reference TRBV2 and TRBJ2-7, is EPEVTQTPSHQVTQMGQEVILRCVPISNHLYFYWYRQILGQKVEFLVSFYNNEISEKSEIFDDQFSVERPDGSNFTLKIRSTKLEDSAMYFCASSEARGIAGGHEQYFGPGTRLTVT.

Here the CDR3 reads CASSQDPSGTETQYF. The CDR3 nucleotides are TGTGCCAGCAGCCAAGATCCCAGCGGTACGGAGACCCAGTACTTC. The genes are TRBV4-2 and TRBJ2-5; possibly TRBD2 for D (5 bases). V gave up 0 bases and J gave up 5 bases, with 13 bases separating them. The CDR3 is 15 amino acids. Germline V gives CDR1 LGHNA, CDR2 YNFKEQ.

The rearrangement uses TRBV7-2 and TRBJ1-5, with D maybe TRBD1 (5 bases). Trimming left V 1 base short and J 4 bases short, with 11 bases between. CDR1 SGHTA and CDR2 FQGNSA come from the germline V gene. This CDR3 has 15 amino acids. CDR3 coding DNA: TGTGCCAGCAGCTTAGATAGGGGCATAAATCAGCCCCAGCATTTT. Its translation is CASSLDRGINQPQHF.

J is TRBJ2-3 and V is TRBV7-2; D assignment may be TRBD1 or TRBD2 (5 bases each). Trimming took off 5 bases at V and 4 bases at J, with 19 bases between the two ends. The length of the CDR3 is 16 residues. The germline V gene encodes CDR1 SGHTA and CDR2 FQGNSA. The CDR3 nucleotides are TGTGCCAGCAGCCGGGGCGCAGGGACCCAAGCAGATACGCAGTATTTT. Translating gives CASSRGAGTQADTQYF.

The CDR3 DNA is TGCGCCAGCAGCATAAGGACTAGCGGGAGGACGAATGAGACCCAGTACTTC. Translating it yields CASSIRTSGRTNETQYF. The V and J genes are TRBV5-1 and TRBJ2-5; TRBD2 agrees at 14 bases. The CDR3 runs 17 residues. V dropped 4 bases and J dropped 5; count of bases not matched to a gene: 10. CDR1 is SGHRS, CDR2 YFSETQ, per germline.